The entry below describes one T cell receptor beta chain. The sample originates from a study of monozygotic twins with inflammatory bowel disease. Each CDR3 protein gets one entry in TCRdb, which reprocessed the 5' RACE reads and gives no DNA. Recorded here are 200,000 to 250,000 distinct CDR3 sequences; the top ten clones represent more than 7.5%. Germline CDR1 reads MNHEY; CDR2 reads SVGEGT. The length of the CDR3 is 15 residues. Whole-blood total RNA was extracted without T cell sorting. The V and J genes are TRBV6-2 or TRBV6-3 and TRBJ1-4; checking the TCRdb D call of TRBD1 is not possible without DNA. Material: blood. This clonotype was sampled from a human donor with ulcerative colitis or Crohn's disease, or a healthy co-twin of an affected twin (not recorded which). The CDR3: CASSQLQGINEKLFF.